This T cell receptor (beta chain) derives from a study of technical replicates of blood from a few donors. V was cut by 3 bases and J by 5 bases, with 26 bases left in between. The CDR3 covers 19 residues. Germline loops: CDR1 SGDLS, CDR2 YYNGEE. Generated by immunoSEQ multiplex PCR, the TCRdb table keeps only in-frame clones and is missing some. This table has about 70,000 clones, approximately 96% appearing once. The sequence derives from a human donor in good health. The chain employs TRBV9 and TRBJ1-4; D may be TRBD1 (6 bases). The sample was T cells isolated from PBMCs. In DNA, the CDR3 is TGTGCCAGCAGCGGAGGATATTGGGACACCACCAAATCGAATGAAAAACTGTTTTTT. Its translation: CASSGGYWDTTKSNEKLFF.